The source of this T cell receptor beta chain is a study of CD8 T cells in Susac syndrome (dated by TCRdb to about 2019). For the wider study: Repertoire sequencing was used to test whether CD8+ T cell activation and differentiation in Susac syndrome was antigen driven. What the study reported, not specific to this receptor: The number of individuals in the TCR sequencing and HLA analysis was acknowledged as relatively small.

In regard to this clonotype: What antigen it recognizes has not been identified. Per-base quality was not reported, and no clone a single base away is much larger than it.

The germline V gene gives CDR1 as SGHDT and CDR2 as YYEEEE. The germline ends are 9 bases apart after V is trimmed by 2 bases and J by 4 bases. There are 13 amino acids in the CDR3, from cysteine to phenylalanine inclusive. Of the read, only the CDR3 DNA is kept; its 39 bases are in frame from base 1. High-throughput TCR beta sequencing profiled peripheral blood CD8+ and CD4+ T cells from healthy donors, Susac syndrome patients and multiple sclerosis patients. The multiple sclerosis controls were treatment-naive patients who had stable or active relapsing-remitting disease and met the revised McDonald criteria. Bulk CD8+ and CD4+ T cells were purified magnetically by negative isolation, whereas CD8+ TEMRA cells were enriched by FACS. Blood was drawn into EDTA tubes, processed within 24 hours, and PBMCs were isolated by density gradient centrifugation. PBMCs intended for TCR sequencing were frozen in liquid nitrogen and were later thawed in a 37 degrees C water bath. The sorted or isolated CD4+, CD8+ and CD8+ TEMRA cells had a purity of 90% or higher.

RNA was extracted with the RNeasy kit and roughly 0.45 to 1 ug was reverse transcribed using random hexamers. TCR beta CDR3 regions were amplified with the immunoSEQ multiplex PCR assay covering 54 Vbeta and 13 Jbeta segments. PCR amplification bias was corrected using a synthetic template baseline for primer optimization and computational correction. For the original study's pipeline: Only productive sequences were kept, with reads annotated to V, D and J genes according to IMGT and analyzed in immunoSEQ Analyzer. To calculate clonality, Shannon entropy was normalized by log2 of the number of productive unique sequences and then subtracted from one. For each patient and control, public and private clones were evaluated within the 100 most prevalent clones. Clones were defined as Susac-specific if absent from the healthy and MS cohorts, from more than 900 published viral clones and from other ImmuneACCESS disease sequences. TCRdb itself trimmed the public reads at Q25 with fastp, ran MiXCR and retained productive beta chains. All rows with the same CDR3 protein become a single entry with the most common DNA and genes. What appears here as the V and J calls and clone size reflects TCRdb's work, not the paper's. The sample data list 100,000 to 150,000 distinct CDR3 sequences, and approximately 93% of these were observed just once. Clones ranked in the top ten supply roughly 0.088% of the sample.

The sample was CD4+ T cells from PBMCs. This receptor chain uses TRBV5-6 and TRBJ1-1; possibly the D gene is TRBD1, per 6 matching bases. The source of this sequence is a human donor with multiple sclerosis. DNA sequence: TGTGCCAGCAGCTTTTCGGGGGCCACTGAAGCTTTCTTT. Its coded protein is CASSFSGATEAFF.